This T cell receptor beta chain was captured in a study of OX40 agonist ivuxolimab in advanced cancers. Study summary: Given to patients was ivuxolimab, an agonistic anti-OX40 (CD134) antibody. General study points: The expanded peripheral T cells' antigen specificity was not determined.

Autoimmune disease history or systemic immunosuppression excluded patients. Worth noting for this clone: The target antigen is unknown.

Assay used: immunoSEQ multiplex PCR; TCRdb lists only in-frame clones, some missing. The sample contains about 89,000 clones, about 88% of which appear only once. The specimen comprised CD4+ or CD8+ T cells sorted from blood, sampled in a trial of the OX40 agonist ivuxolimab. This clonotype was obtained from an adult with an advanced solid tumor such as melanoma, head and neck, liver or kidney cancer.

CDR3 in DNA: TGTGCCAGCAGATGGACAGGGGGGGATTCACCCCTCCACTTT. It is translated as CASRWTGGDSPLHF. The gene calls are TRBV6-6 and TRBJ1-6; 10 positions match TRBD1. Germline trimming cut 6 bases from V and 8 bases from J; bases unmatched to any gene: 4. Germline V CDR1 and CDR2: MNHNY, SVGAGI (reference sequence). This CDR3 has 14 amino acids.